This TCR beta chain was recorded in a study of PD-L1 blockade in urothelial cancer. Study-wide background: Peripheral blood specimens exhibited a median yield of 141,255 T cells.

This CDR3 has 15 amino acids. The V and J ends lost 0 bases and 5 bases, in that order; junction bases with no gene match: 6. Germline CDR1 reads LNHNV; CDR2 reads YYDKDF (reference sequence). The repertoire was sequenced with immunoSEQ multiplex PCR; TCRdb's copy has only in-frame clones and lacks some. The sample carries some 120,000 clones, 70% to 85% recorded once. Whole-study results and caveats: Below-median pretreatment blood TCR clonality was associated with improved progression-free and overall survival.

Noted time point: pretreatment peripheral blood. Of note for this clone: Antigen: not known.

The chain carries TRBV15 and TRBJ2-5, with TRBD2 identical over 7 bases. Source: PBMCs, taken around atezolizumab (anti-PD-L1) treatment. This receptor was obtained from a man aged 45-65 years with urothelial cancer. DNA for the CDR3: TGTGCCACCAGCAGAGATGCGGGGGTGGGGGAGACCCAGTACTTC. This gives the protein CATSRDAGVGETQYF.